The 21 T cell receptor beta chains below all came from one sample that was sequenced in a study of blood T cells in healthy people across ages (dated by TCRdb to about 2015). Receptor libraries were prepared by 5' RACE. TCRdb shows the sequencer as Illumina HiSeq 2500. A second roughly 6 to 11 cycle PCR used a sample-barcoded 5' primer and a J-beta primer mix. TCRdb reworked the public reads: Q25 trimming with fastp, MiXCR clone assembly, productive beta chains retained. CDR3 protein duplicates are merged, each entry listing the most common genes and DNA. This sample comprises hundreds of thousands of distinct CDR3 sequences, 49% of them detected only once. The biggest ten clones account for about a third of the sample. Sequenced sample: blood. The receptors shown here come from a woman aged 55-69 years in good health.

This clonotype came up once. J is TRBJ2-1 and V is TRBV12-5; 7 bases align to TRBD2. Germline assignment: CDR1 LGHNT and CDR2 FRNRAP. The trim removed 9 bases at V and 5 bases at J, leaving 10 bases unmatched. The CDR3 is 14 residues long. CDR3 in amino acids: CASRTGGGNNEQFF. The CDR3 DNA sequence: TGTGCTAGCCGGACTGGCGGGGGAAACAATGAGCAGTTCTTC.

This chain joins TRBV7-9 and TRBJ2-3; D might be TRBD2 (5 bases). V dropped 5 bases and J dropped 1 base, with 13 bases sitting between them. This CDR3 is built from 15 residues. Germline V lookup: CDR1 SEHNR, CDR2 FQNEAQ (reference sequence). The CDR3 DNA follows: TGTGCCAGCAGCCCTAGTGCGGGTGGCACAGATACGCAGTATTTT. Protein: CASSPSAGGTDTQYF. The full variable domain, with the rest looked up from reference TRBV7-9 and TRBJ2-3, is DTGVSQNPRHKITKRGQNVTFRCDPISEHNRLYWYRQTLGQGPEFLTYFQNEAQLEKSRLLSDRFSAERPKGSFSTLEIQRTEQGDSAMYLCASSPSAGGTDTQYFGPGTRLTVL.

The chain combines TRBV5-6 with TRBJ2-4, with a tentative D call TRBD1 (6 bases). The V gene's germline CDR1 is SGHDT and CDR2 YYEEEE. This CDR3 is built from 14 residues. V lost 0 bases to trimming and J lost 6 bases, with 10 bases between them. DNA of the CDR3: TGTGCCAGCAGCTTGGCGGGACACGTAAACATTCAGTACTTC. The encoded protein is CASSLAGHVNIQYF.

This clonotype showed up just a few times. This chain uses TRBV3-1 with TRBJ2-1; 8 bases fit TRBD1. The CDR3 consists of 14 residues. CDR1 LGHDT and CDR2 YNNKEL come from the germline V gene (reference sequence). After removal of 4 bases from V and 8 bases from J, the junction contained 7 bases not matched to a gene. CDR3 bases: TGTGCCAGCAGCCTCGCAGGGGGCTCGGATGAGCAGTTCTTC. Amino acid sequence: CASSLAGGSDEQFF.

CDR3 sequence reads: CSASRTVLGEQYF. The CDR3 DNA reads as TGCAGTGCTTCTAGGACCGTGTTGGGCGAGCAGTACTTC. This rearrangement joins TRBV20-1 to TRBJ2-4; D is uncertain. The J call may be in error: the DNA end matches TRBJ2-7 better. Germline CDR1 DFQATT, CDR2 SNEGSKA (reference sequence). This CDR3 has 13 residues.

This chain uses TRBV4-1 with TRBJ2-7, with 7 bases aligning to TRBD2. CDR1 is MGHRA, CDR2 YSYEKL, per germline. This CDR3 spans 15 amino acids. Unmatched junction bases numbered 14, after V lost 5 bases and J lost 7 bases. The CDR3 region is CASSIRDYSYNEQYF. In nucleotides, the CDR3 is TGCGCCAGCAGCATCCGGGACTATTCCTACAATGAGCAGTACTTC.

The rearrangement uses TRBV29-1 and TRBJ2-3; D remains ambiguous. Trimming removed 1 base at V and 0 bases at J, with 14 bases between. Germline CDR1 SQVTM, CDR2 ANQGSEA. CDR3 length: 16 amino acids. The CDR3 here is CSVEGVAETSTDTQYF. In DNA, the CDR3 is TGCAGCGTTGAAGGGGTTGCAGAAACTAGCACAGATACGCAGTATTTT.

The CDR3 DNA reads TGCGCCAGCAGCGTGGGGACCATCTACGTGCAGTACTTC. Residues: CASSVGTIYVQYF. The J gene is TRBJ2-4, the V gene TRBV5-1; D is perhaps TRBD1 or TRBD2 (5 bases each). Trimming cost V 4 bases and J 13 bases, with 18 bases left between them. CDR3 length: 13 residues. Germline-derived CDR1 and CDR2 are SGHRS and YFSETQ.

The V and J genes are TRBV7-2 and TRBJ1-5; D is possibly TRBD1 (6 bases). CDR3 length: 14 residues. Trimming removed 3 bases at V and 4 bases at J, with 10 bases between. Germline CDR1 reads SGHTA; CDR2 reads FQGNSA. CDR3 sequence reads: CASSFMGANQPQHF. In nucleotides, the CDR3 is TGTGCCAGCAGCTTTATGGGGGCGAATCAGCCCCAGCATTTT.

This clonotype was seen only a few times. The CDR3 spells CASSLDLRGTQYF. In DNA, the CDR3 is TGTGCCAGCAGTTTAGATCTGAGGGGTACGCAGTATTTT. The chain employs TRBV12-3 or TRBV12-4 and TRBJ2-3; the D gene could be TRBD1 or TRBD2 (5 bases each). V was clipped by 1 base and J by 8 bases, with 10 bases between them. The CDR3 loop spans 13 amino acids.

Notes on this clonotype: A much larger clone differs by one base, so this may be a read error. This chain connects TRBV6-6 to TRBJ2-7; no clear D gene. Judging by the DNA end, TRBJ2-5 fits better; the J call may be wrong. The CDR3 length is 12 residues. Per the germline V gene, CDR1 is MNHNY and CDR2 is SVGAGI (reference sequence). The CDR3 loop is CASRRLLETQYF. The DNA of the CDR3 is TGTGCCAGCAGGAGACTTCTGGAGACCCAGTACTTC.

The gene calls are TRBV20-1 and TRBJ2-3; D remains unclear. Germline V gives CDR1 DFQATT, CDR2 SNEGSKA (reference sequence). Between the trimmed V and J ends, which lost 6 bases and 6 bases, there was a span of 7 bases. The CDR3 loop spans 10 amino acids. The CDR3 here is CSAFRDTQYF. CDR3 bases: TGCAGTGCGTTTCGGGATACGCAGTATTTT.

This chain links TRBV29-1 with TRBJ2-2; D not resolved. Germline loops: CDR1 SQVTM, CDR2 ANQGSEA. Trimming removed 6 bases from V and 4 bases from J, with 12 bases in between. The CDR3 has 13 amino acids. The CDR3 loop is CSVGLQITGELFF. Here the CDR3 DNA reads TGCAGCGTAGGCTTACAGATCACCGGGGAGCTGTTTTTT.

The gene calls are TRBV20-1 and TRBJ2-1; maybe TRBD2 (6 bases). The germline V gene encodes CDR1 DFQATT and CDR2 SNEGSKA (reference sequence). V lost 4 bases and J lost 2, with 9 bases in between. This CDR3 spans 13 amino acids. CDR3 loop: CSANGSPYNEQFF. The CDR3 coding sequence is TGCAGTGCTAACGGGAGTCCCTACAATGAGCAGTTCTTC.

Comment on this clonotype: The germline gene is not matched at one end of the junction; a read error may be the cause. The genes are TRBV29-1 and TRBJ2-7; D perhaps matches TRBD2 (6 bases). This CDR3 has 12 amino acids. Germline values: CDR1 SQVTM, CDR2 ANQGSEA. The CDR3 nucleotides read TGCAGCGTTGACGGCGGGAACTACAAGCAGTACTTC. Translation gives CSVDGGNYKQYF.

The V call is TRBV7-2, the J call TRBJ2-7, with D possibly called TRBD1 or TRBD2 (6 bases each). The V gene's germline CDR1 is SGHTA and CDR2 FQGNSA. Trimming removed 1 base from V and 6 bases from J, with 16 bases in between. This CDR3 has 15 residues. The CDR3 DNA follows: TGTGCCAGCAGCTTAGACAGGGCTAGCGCGGGCGAGCAGTACTTC. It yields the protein CASSLDRASAGEQYF.

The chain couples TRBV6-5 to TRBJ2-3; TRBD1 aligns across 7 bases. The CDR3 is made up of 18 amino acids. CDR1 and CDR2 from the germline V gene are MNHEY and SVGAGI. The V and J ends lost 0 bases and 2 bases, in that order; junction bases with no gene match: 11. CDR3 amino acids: CASSYSTPKTGFTDTQYF. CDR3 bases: TGTGCCAGCAGTTACTCCACGCCTAAGACAGGGTTCACAGATACGCAGTATTTT.

The CDR3 coding sequence is TGCAGTGCTAGTACGAGGACTAATGAGCAGTTCTTC. This encodes CSASTRTNEQFF. J is TRBJ2-1 and V is TRBV20-1; D perhaps matches TRBD2 (5 bases). The CDR3 is 12 residues long. Trimming pared 3 bases from V and 7 bases from J, leaving 10 bases between. The germline CDR1 and CDR2 sequences are DFQATT and SNEGSKA (reference sequence).

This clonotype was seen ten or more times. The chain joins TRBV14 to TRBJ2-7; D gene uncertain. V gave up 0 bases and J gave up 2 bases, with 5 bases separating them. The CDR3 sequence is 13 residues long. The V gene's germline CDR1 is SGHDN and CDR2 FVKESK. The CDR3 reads CASSQDPAYEQYF. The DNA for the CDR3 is TGTGCCAGCAGCCAAGATCCAGCCTACGAGCAGTACTTC.

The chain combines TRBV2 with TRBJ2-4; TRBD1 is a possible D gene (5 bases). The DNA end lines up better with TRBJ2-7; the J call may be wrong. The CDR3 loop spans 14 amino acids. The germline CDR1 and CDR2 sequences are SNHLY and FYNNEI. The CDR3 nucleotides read TGTGCCAGCAGCGTTAGGGGCTTCAACTACGAGCAGTACTTC. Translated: CASSVRGFNYEQYF.

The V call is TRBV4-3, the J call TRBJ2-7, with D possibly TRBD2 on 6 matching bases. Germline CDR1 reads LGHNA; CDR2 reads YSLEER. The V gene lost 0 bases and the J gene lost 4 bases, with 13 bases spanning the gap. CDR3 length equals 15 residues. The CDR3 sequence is CASSQDHPGVYEQYF. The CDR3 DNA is TGCGCCAGCAGCCAAGATCACCCGGGGGTTTACGAGCAGTACTTC.